The subject of this entry is one T cell receptor (beta chain). This specimen comes from a study of blood T cell repertoires in COVID-19. In the source study's methods: Nucleated cell number was recorded as an estimate derived from reference gene primer amplification. Assay used: immunoSEQ multiplex PCR; TCRdb lists only in-frame clones, some missing. Clone size and the V and J calls come from that table; the DNA yielded D and trimming. The sample contains fewer than 250,000 clones, about 88% of which appear only once. The sample consisted of peripheral blood. This clonotype was sampled from a young man with acute or convalescent COVID-19.

The CDR3 DNA reads TGTGCTAGTGGTTTAGTCCTTGGACAGGGGGTATCCTACGAGCAGTACTTC. The encoded protein is CASGLVLGQGVSYEQYF. The chain couples TRBV12-5 to TRBJ2-7; 10 bases map to TRBD1. The germline gives CDR1 LGHNT, CDR2 FRNRAP. CDR3 size: 17 residues. V gave up 3 bases and J gave up 1 base; unmatched junction bases: 9.